This T cell receptor beta chain was recorded in a study of CD8+ T cells in alopecia areata. On the study more broadly: Skin-grafted 7-10-week-old female C3H/HeJ mice received tissue from 6-12-month-old C3H/HeJ donors with spontaneous alopecia. Study results and caveats: Sequencing of scalp tissue also captures the resident alphabeta T cells of normal skin. More clonal than normal scalp was lesional scalp, particularly alopecia totalis/universalis. The study found TCR sharing across patients less clear than in mice, possibly for HLA reasons.

Markers used for sorting pooled cutaneous lymph node cells were CD4, CD8alpha, NKG2D, NKG2ACE and others. This clone has more than one count but fewer than ten. Its cognate antigen is unknown. Gene names and germline refer to mouse. The observed sequence ends 3 residues before the CDR3 terminus, with the missing tail filled in from the germline J gene. V shed 3 bases and J shed 7 bases, with 10 bases lying between them. This CDR3 has 14 amino acids. Per germline, CDR1 LGHNA and CDR2 YSYQKL. RNA, once extracted, was reverse transcribed into cDNA for use as the sequencing template. Produced via immunoSEQ multiplex PCR; TCRdb's table is partial and in-frame only. This sample shows approximately 300,000 clones and no singletons; 1.2% rests with the ten largest.

Sequencing input: CD4+ T cells sorted from a lymph node. J is TRBJ1-6 and V is TRBV2, with D possibly matching TRBD1 (6 bases). TRBJ1-6 is classed as an ORF, of uncertain function. This TCR was sampled from a C3H/HeJ mouse with alopecia areata. The MHC haplotype of this mouse line is H2-k. Incomplete CDR3 DNA: TGTGCCAGCAGCCAGCAGGGGTGGAATTCGCCC. Amino acids: CASSQQGWNSP. The whole CDR3 region reads CASSQQGWNSPLYF.